Listed below are T cell receptor beta chains from one sample, sequenced in a study of cytomegalovirus exposure and HLA in healthy donors. The protocol was immunoSEQ multiplex PCR, while the TCRdb copy is restricted to in-frame clones and leaves out a portion. The repertoire has 150,000 to 200,000 clones, about 81% of them found once; the top ten carry around 1.3%. Sample: PBMCs. Receptors originate from a woman younger than 45 in good health and CMV-seronegative. Both conserved end residues are part of each CDR3. D genes are given only for firm matches. The size of a clone is reported for some rows only, either as once, few or many, or as a class for expanded clones.

clone_size d_call j_call v_call cdr3_aa cdr3_nt
- TRBD1 TRBJ1-5 TRBV4-1 CASSQEPPNMAQGVGAQHF TGCGCCAGCAGCCAAGAACCGCCGAACATGGCACAGGGGGTGGGGGCCCAGCATTTT
once - TRBJ2-2 TRBV7-9 CASSLDGVVGELFF TGTGCCAGCAGCCTAGACGGTGTGGTCGGGGAGCTGTTTTTT
- - TRBJ2-2 TRBV23-1 CASSLASLSNTGELFF TGCGCCAGCAGTCTGGCTAGCCTCTCGAACACCGGGGAGCTGTTTTTT
- - TRBJ2-2 TRBV30 CAWSGTSFGELFF TGTGCCTGGAGTGGCACTAGCTTCGGGGAGCTGTTTTTT
- TRBD1 TRBJ1-1 TRBV25-1 CASSDRTGNTEAFF TGTGCCAGCAGTGACAGGACAGGGAACACTGAAGCTTTCTTT
- - TRBJ1-1 TRBV7-9 CASSLDNGMNTEAFF TGTGCCAGCAGCTTAGATAACGGTATGAACACTGAAGCTTTCTTT
many - TRBJ1-2 TRBV10-3 CAISEFTGMSGYTF TGTGCCATCAGTGAGTTTACAGGGATGAGTGGCTACACCTTC
- TRBD1 TRBJ1-1 TRBV30 CACGQGDTMNTEAFF TGTGCCTGCGGACAGGGTGACACGATGAACACTGAAGCTTTCTTT
- - TRBJ2-5 TRBV6-1 CASSEFLEETQYF TGTGCCAGCAGTGAATTTTTAGAGGAGACCCAGTACTTC
- TRBD2 TRBJ2-7 TRBV5-1 CASSRVGGDHEQYF TGCGCCAGCAGTCGGGTCGGGGGGGACCACGAGCAGTACTTC
- - TRBJ2-5 TRBV9 CASSVGLLPLQETQYF TGTGCCAGCAGCGTAGGATTACTGCCCCTCCAAGAGACCCAGTACTTC
- TRBD1 TRBJ1-6 TRBV6-5 CASSYLDRAYSPLHF TGTGCCAGCAGTTACTTGGACAGGGCTTATTCACCCCTCCACTTT
- - TRBJ2-6 TRBV5-1 CASSPSGANVLTF TGCGCCAGCAGCCCATCTGGGGCCAACGTCCTGACTTTC
- TRBD1 TRBJ1-1 TRBV14 CASSQETGFAEAFF TGTGCCAGCAGCCAAGAGACAGGGTTTGCTGAAGCTTTCTTT
- TRBD1 TRBJ2-7 TRBV10-3 CAIRNTGTGGYEQYF TGTGCCATCAGGAACACCGGGACAGGGGGCTACGAGCAGTACTTC
- - TRBJ1-1 TRBV18 CASSYDRSNTEAFF TGTGCCAGCTCCTATGACAGATCGAACACTGAAGCTTTCTTT
- TRBD1 TRBJ1-2 TRBV27 CASSLGQGSNYGYTF TGTGCCAGCAGCCTCGGACAGGGTTCTAACTATGGCTACACCTTC